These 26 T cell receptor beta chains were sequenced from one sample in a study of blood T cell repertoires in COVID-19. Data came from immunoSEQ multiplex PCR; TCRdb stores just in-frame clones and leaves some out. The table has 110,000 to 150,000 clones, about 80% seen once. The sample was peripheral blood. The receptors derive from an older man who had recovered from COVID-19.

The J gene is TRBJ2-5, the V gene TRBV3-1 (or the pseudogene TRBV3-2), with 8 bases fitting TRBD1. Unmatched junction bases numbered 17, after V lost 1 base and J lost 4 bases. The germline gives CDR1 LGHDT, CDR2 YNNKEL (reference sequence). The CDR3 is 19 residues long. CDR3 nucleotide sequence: TGTGCCAGCAGCCAAGTAGAGAGGACAGGGTTATCGAGGCGAGAGACCCAGTACTTC. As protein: CASSQVERTGLSRRETQYF.

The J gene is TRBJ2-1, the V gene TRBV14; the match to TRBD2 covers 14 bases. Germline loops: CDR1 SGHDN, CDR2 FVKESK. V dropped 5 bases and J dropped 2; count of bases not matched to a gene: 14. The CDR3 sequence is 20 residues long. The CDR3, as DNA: TGTGCCAGCAGCTCACGACTAGCGGGAGGGCCGGGGGCGACCTACAATGAGCAGTTCTTC. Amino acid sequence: CASSSRLAGGPGATYNEQFF.

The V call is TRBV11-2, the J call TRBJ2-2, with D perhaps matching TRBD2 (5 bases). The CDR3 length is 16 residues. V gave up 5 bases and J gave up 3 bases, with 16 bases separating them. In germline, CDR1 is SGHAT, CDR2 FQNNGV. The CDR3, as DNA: TGTGCCAGCAGCCTCGCGGGCCGCCCCCACACCGGGGAGCTGTTTTTT. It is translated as CASSLAGRPHTGELFF.

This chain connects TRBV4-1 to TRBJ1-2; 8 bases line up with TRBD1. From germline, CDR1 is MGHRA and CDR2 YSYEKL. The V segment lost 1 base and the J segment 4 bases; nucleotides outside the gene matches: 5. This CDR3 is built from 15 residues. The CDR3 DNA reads TGCGCCAGCAGCCAAGCGGACAGGGCTTTCTATGGCTACACCTTC. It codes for CASSQADRAFYGYTF.

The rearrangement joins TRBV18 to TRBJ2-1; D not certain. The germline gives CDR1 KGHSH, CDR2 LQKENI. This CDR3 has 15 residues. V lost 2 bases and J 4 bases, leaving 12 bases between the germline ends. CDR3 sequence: CASSPIQYPYNEQFF. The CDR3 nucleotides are TGTGCCAGCTCACCAATCCAGTACCCTTACAATGAGCAGTTCTTC.

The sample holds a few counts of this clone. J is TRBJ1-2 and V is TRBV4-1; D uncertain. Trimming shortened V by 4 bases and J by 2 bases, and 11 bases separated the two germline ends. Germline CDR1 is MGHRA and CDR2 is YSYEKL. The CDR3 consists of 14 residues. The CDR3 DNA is TGCGCCAGCAGCCCTTCCCCCACAAACTATGGCTACACCTTC. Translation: CASSPSPTNYGYTF.

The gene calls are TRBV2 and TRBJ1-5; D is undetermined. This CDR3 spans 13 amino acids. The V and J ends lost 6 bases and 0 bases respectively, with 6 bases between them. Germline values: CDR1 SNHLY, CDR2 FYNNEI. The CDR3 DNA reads TGTGCCAGCAGGCAGTATAGCAATCAGCCCCAGCATTTT. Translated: CASRQYSNQPQHF.

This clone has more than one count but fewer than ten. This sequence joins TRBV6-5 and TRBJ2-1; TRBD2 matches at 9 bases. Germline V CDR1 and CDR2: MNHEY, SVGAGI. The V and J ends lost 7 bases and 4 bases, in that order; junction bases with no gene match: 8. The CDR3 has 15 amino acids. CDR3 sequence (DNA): TGTGCCAGCATGAGGACTAGCGCAAGTTACAATGAGCAGTTCTTC. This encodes CASMRTSASYNEQFF.

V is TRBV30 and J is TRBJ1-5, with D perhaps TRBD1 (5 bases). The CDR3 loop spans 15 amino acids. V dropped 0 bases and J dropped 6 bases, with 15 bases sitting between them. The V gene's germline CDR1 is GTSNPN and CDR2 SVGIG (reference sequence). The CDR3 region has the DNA TGTGCCTGGAGTGTAGATGGGGGGTTAGGTCAGCCCCAGCATTTT. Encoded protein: CAWSVDGGLGQPQHF.

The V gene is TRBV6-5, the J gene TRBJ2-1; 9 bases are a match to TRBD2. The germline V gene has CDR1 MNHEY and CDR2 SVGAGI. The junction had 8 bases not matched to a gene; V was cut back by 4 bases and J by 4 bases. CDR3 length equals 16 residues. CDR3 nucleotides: TGTGCCAGCAGTTCCTATGGGACTAGCTCGTACAATGAGCAGTTCTTC. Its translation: CASSSYGTSSYNEQFF.

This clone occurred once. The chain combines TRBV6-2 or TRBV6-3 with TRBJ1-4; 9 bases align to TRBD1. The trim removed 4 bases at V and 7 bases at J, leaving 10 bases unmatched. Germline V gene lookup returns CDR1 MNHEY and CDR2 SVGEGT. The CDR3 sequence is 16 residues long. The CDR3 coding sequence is TGTGCCAGCAGTTGGGGACAGGGAAGCGTCAGTGAAAAACTGTTTTTT. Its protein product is CASSWGQGSVSEKLFF.

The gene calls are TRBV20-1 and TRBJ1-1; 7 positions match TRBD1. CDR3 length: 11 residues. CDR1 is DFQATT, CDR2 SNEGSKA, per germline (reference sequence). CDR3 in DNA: TGCGTTTTACCTAGGGGACAGGAAGCTTTCTTT. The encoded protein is CVLPRGQEAFF.

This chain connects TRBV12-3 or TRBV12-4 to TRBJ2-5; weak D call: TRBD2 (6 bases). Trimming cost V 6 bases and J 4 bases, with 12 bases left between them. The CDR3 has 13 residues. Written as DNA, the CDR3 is TGTGCCAGCAGCCCTACTAGCATAGAGACCCAGTACTTC. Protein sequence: CASSPTSIETQYF.

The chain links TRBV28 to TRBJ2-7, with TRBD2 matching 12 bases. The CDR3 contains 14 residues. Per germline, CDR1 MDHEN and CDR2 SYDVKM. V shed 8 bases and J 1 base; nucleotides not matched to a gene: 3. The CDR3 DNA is TGTGCCAGCCTCGGACTAGCGGGGTCCTACGAGCAGTACTTC. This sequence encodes CASLGLAGSYEQYF.

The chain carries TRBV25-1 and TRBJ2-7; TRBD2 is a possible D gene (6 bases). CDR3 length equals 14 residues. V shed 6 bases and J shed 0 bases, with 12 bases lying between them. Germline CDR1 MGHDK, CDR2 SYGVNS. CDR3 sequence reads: CASSGSRDSYEQYF. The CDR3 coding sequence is TGTGCCAGCAGCGGGAGCAGGGACTCCTACGAGCAGTACTTC.

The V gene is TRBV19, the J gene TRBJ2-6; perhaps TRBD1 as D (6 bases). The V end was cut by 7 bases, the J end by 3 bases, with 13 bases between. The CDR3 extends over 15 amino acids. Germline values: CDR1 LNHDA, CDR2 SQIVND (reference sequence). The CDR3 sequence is CASTRQAYGANVLTF. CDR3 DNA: TGTGCCAGTACGCGACAGGCCTATGGGGCCAACGTCCTGACTTTC.

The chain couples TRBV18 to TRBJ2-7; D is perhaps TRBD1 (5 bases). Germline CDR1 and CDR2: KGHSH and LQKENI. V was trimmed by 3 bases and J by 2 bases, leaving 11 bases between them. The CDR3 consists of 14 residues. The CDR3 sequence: CASSPDSRTYEQYF. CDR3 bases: TGTGCCAGCTCACCCGACAGCAGGACCTACGAGCAGTACTTC.

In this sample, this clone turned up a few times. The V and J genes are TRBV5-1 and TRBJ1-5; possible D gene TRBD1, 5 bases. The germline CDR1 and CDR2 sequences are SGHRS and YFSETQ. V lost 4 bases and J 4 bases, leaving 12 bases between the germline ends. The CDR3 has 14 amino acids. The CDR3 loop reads CASSPGDGNQPQHF. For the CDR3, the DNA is TGCGCCAGCAGCCCGGGGGACGGGAATCAGCCCCAGCATTTT.

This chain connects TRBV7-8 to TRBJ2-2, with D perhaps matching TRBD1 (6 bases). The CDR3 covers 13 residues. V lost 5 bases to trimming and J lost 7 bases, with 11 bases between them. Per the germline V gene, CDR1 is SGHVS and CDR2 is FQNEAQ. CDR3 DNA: TGTGCCAGCAGCGGCCAGGGGTACGGGGAGCTGTTTTTT. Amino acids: CASSGQGYGELFF.

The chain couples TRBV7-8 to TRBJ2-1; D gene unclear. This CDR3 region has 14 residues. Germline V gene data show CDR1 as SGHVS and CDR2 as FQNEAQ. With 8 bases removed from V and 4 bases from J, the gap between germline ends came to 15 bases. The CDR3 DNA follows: TGTGCCAGCCAGCCGGGTTCTGCGTACAATGAGCAGTTCTTC. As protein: CASQPGSAYNEQFF. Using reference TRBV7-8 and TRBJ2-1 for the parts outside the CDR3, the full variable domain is GAGVSQSPRYKVAKRGQDVALRCDPISGHVSLFWYQQALGQGPEFLTYFQNEAQLDKSGLPSDRFFAERPEGSVSTLKIQRTQQEDSAVYLCASQPGSAYNEQFFGPGTRLTVL.

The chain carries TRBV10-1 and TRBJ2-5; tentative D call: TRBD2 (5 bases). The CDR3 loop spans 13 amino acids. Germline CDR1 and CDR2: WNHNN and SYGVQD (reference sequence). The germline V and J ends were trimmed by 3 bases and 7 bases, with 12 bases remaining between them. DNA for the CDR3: TGCGCCAGCAGTGAAGAGGGTTTTGGGACCCAGTACTTC. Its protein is CASSEEGFGTQYF.

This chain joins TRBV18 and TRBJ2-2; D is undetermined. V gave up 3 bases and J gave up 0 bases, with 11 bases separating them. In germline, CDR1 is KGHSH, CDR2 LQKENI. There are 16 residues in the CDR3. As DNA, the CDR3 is TGTGCCAGCTCACCCGAGTTAGTCGCGAACACCGGGGAGCTGTTTTTT. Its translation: CASSPELVANTGELFF.

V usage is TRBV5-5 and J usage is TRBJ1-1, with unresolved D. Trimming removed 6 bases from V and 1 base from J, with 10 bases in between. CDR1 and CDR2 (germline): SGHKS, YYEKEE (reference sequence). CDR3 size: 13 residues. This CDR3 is CASTRLGNTEAFF. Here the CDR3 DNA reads TGTGCCAGCACGAGGCTGGGGAACACTGAAGCTTTCTTT.

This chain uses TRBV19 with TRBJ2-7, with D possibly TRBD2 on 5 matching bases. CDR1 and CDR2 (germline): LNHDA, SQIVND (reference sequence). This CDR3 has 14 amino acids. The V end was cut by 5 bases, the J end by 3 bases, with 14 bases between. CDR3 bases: TGTGCCAGTAGTTTGTCGGGAACCTTCTACGAGCAGTACTTC. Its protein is CASSLSGTFYEQYF.

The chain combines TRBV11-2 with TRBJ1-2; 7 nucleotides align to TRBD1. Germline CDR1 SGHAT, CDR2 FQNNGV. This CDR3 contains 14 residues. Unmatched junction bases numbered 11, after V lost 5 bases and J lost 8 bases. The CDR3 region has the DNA TGTGCCAGCAGCGAAGAGGTGGCAGGGGGGGGCTACACCTTC. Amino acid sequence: CASSEEVAGGGYTF. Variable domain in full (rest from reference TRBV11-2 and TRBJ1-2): EAGVAQSPRYKIIEKRQSVAFWCNPISGHATLYWYQQILGQGPKLLIQFQNNGVVDDSQLPKDRFSAERLKGVDSTLKIQPAKLEDSAVYLCASSEEVAGGGYTFGSGTRLTVV.

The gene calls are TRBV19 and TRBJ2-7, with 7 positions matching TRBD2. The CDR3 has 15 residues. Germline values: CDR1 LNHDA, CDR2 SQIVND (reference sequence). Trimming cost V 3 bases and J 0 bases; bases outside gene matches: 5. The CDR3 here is CASSIDGGSSYEQYF. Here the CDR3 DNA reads TGTGCCAGTAGTATCGACGGGGGGAGCTCCTACGAGCAGTACTTC.